This TCR beta chain derives from a study of blood T cell repertoires in COVID-19. To note about this clone: Germline is not matched at one junction end, which may reflect a read error.

Produced via immunoSEQ multiplex PCR; TCRdb's table is partial and in-frame only. The sample shows approximately 360,000 clones, nearly 90% of them seen only once. This CDR3 contains 16 residues. The germline V gene has CDR1 LGHNA and CDR2 YSLEER. The sequenced sample was peripheral blood. This rearrangement joins TRBV4-3 to TRBJ2-6; the D gene is possibly TRBD1 (5 bases). This TCR was sampled from a man younger than 35 with active or convalescent COVID-19. In DNA form, the CDR3 reads TGCGCCAGCAGCCAAGCGCAGGTTTCTGGGGCCAACGTGCTGACTTTC. Its protein is CASSQAQVSGANVLTF.